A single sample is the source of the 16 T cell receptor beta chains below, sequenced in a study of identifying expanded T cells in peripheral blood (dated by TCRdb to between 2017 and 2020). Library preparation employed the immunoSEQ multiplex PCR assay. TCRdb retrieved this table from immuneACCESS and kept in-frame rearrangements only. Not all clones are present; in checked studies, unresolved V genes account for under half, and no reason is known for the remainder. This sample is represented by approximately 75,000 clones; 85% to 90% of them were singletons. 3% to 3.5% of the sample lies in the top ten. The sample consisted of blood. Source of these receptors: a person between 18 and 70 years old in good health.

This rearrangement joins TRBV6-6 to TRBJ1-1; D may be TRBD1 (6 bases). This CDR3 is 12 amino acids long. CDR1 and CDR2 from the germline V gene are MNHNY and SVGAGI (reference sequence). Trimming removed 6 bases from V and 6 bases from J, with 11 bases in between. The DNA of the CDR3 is TGTGCCAGCAGACTACAGGGCTCTGAAGCTTTCTTT. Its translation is CASRLQGSEAFF.

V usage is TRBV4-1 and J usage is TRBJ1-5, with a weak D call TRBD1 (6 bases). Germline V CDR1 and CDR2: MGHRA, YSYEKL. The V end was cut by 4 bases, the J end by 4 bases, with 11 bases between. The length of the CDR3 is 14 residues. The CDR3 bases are TGCGCCAGCAGCCCCGATCAGGGGAATCAGCCCCAGCATTTT. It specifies CASSPDQGNQPQHF.

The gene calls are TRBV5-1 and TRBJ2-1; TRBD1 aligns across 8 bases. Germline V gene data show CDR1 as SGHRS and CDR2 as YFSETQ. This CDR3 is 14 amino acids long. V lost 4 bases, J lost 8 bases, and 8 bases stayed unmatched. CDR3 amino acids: CASSAMDRDDEQFF. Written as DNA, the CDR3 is TGCGCCAGCAGCGCCATGGACAGGGACGATGAGCAGTTCTTC.

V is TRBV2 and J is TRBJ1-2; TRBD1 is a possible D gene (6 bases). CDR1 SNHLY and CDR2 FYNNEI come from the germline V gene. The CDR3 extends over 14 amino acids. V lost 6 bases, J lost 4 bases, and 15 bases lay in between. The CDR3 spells CASRTGRGSYGYTF. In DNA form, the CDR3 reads TGTGCCAGCAGAACAGGGAGGGGATCCTATGGCTACACCTTC.

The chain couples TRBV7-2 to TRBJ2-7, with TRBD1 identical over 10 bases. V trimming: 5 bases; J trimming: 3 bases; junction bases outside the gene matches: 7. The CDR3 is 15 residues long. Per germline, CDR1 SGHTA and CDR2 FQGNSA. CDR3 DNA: TGTGCCAGCAGCGCCACCGGGACAGGGGACTACGAGCAGTACTTC. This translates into CASSATGTGDYEQYF.

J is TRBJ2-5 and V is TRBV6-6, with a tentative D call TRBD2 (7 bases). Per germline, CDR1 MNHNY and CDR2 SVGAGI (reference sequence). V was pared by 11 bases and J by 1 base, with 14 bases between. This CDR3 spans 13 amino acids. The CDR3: CAVSRGAQETQYF. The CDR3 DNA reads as TGTGCCGTCTCACGGGGGGCCCAAGAGACCCAGTACTTC.

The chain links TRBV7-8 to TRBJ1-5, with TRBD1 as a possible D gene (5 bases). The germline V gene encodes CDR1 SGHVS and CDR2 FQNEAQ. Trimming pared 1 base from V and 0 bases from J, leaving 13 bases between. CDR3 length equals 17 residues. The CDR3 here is CASSLGRDGYSNQPQHF. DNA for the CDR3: TGTGCCAGCAGCTTAGGCAGGGACGGGTATAGCAATCAGCCCCAGCATTTT.

The CDR3 sequence: CSAKGVNQPQHF. CDR3 DNA: TGCAGCGCGAAGGGGGTGAATCAGCCCCAGCATTTT. This chain joins TRBV29-1 and TRBJ1-5; the D gene is possibly TRBD1 (6 bases). Germline CDR1 and CDR2: SQVTM and ANQGSEA. This CDR3 is built from 12 residues. V was cut by 7 bases and J by 4 bases, with 11 bases left in between.

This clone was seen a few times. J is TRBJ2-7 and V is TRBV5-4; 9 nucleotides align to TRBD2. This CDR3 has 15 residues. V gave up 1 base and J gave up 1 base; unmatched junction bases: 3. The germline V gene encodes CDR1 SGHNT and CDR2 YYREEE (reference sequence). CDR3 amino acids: CASSLFSGRSYEQYF. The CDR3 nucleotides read TGTGCCAGCAGCTTGTTTAGCGGGAGATCCTACGAGCAGTACTTC.

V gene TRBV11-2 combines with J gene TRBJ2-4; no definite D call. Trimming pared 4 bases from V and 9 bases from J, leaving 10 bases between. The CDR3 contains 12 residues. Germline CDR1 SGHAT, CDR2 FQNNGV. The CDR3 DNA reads TGTGCCAGCAGCTCAACTACCAGCATTCAGTACTTC. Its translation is CASSSTTSIQYF. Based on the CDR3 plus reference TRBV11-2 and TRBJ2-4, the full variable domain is EAGVAQSPRYKIIEKRQSVAFWCNPISGHATLYWYQQILGQGPKLLIQFQNNGVVDDSQLPKDRFSAERLKGVDSTLKIQPAKLEDSAVYLCASSSTTSIQYFGAGTRLSVL.

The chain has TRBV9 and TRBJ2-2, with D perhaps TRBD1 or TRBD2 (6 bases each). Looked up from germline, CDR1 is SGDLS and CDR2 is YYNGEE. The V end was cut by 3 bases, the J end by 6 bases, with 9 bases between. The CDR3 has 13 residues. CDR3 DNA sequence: TGTGCCAGCAGCGAGGGGGGCGCCGGGGAGCTGTTTTTT. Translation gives CASSEGGAGELFF.

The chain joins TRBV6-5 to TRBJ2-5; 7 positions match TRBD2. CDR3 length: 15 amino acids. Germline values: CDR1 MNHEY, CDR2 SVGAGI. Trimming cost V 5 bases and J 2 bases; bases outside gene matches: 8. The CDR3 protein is CASSRTWTRQETQYF. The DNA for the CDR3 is TGTGCCAGCAGTCGAACTTGGACTAGGCAAGAGACCCAGTACTTC.

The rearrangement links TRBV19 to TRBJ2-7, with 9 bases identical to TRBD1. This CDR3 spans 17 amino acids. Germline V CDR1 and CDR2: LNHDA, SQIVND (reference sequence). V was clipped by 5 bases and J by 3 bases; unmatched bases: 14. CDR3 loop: CASSSGGRDRDDYEQYF. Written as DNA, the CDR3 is TGTGCCAGTAGTTCTGGCGGCAGGGACAGGGACGACTACGAGCAGTACTTC.

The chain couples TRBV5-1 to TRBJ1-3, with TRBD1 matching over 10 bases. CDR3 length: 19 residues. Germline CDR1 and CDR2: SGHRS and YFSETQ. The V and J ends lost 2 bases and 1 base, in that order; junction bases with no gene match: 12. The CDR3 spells CASSFLGGQGSVSGNTIYF. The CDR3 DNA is TGCGCCAGCAGCTTCCTTGGGGGACAGGGGTCGGTGTCTGGAAACACCATATATTTT.

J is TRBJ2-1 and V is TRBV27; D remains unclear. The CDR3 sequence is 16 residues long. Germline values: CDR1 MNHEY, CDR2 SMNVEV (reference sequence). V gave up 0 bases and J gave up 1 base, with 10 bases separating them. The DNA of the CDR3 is TGTGCCAGCAGTTTATCGTTCGCGGTTTCCTACAATGAGCAGTTCTTC. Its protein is CASSLSFAVSYNEQFF.

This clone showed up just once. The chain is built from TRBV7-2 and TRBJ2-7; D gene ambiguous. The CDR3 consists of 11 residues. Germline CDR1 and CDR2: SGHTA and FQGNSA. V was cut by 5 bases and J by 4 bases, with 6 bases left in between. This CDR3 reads CASSVLYEQYF. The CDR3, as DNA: TGTGCCAGCAGCGTACTATACGAGCAGTACTTC.